Described below is a single TCR beta chain sequence and its context. As yet, its antigen is unknown. The sample originates from a study of cytotoxic CD8 clonotypes in ibrutinib-treated CLL. On the study more broadly: The patients, over ten relapsed/refractory and approximately 15 treatment-naive, included 17 who were IGHV unmutated. It was after a median roughly 13 months of treatment, range 6 to 36, that response samples were taken.

Measured with immunoSEQ multiplex PCR; TCRdb has only the in-frame clones, and not every one. The repertoire holds tens of thousands of clones, with 55% to 75% as singletons. Per the germline V gene, CDR1 is LNHDA and CDR2 is SQIVND (reference sequence). Trimming took 4 bases from V and 4 from J, leaving 13 bases between them. This CDR3 region has 14 residues. Study-wide points: Private clonotypes, not public ones, expanded at ibrutinib response.

Sequencing used PBMCs, obtained after 24 months of ibrutinib treatment. This receptor was identified in a human donor with chronic lymphocytic leukemia. This sequence joins TRBV19 and TRBJ1-2; D gene uncertain. CDR3: CASSTGRSFYGYTF. CDR3 nucleotides: TGTGCCAGTAGTACCGGACGGTCGTTCTATGGCTACACCTTC.